The following is a T cell receptor (beta chain) sequence with its context. The antigen is unknown. Assay: immunoSEQ multiplex PCR; the TCRdb copy retains only in-frame clones and omits some. The sample lists around 60,000 clones; around 81% were seen once. The data were obtained in a study of T cell responses to AZD1222 COVID-19 vaccine. Regarding the study as a whole: Repertoires were sampled only after the peak T cell response. White British ancestry dominated among donors, who included more females, and clonal diversity was possibly underestimated. Reportedly, nearly half of unique spike TCRs recognized epitopes outside B.1.351/B.1.1.7 mutations.

Germline V gene sequence: CDR1 GTSNPN, CDR2 SVGIG (reference sequence). The V and J ends lost 3 bases and 0 bases respectively, with 12 bases between them. CDR3 length: 14 residues. This chain links TRBV30 with TRBJ2-7; D is perhaps TRBD1 or TRBD2 (5 bases each). Sample: peripheral blood, taken 28 days after the second AZD1222 dose. The TCR comes from an adult who received the AZD1222 COVID-19 vaccine. The CDR3 spells CAWRRDRSSYEQYF. As DNA, the CDR3 is TGTGCCTGGAGGAGGGACCGGAGCTCCTACGAGCAGTACTTC.